Below, 25 T cell receptor beta chains from the same sample are listed, as sequenced in a study of T cell repertoires in cytomegalovirus infection (dated by TCRdb to about 2019). The listed sequencing device is Illumina HiSeq 1500. TCRdb applied fastp at Q25 and MiXCR to the public reads, then kept only in-frame beta chains. CDR3 protein duplicates are merged, each entry listing the most common genes and DNA. Counted in this sample were some 500,000 distinct CDR3 sequences; 35% to 50% of them appeared once. Of the sample, 48% is held by the ten largest clones. What this sample's treatment or condition label stands for: in vitro stimulation with specific CMV peptide epitopes to enrich CMV-specific T cells. No antigens are known for them. Sequencing used cultured PBMCs, obtained from culture after CMV antigen stimulation. The receptor source for this set is a human donor in good health (CMV status not recorded). Some clones in this sample may be carry-over from other donors' samples.

This clonotype was observed a single time. The chain uses TRBV7-8 and TRBJ2-1, with 7 bases identical to TRBD1. Per the germline V gene, CDR1 is SGHVS and CDR2 is FQNEAQ. The CDR3 has 17 amino acids. V lost 7 bases and J lost 3; bases outside the gene matches: 15. DNA for the CDR3: TGTGCCAGCACTCCTCCTACTTACAGGGGTGACTACAATGAGCAGTTCTTC. It specifies CASTPPTYRGDYNEQFF.

This chain joins TRBV2 and TRBJ2-1; TRBD2 agrees at 11 bases. V shed 7 bases, J shed 6 bases, and the junction held 14 bases outside the gene matches. The CDR3 spans 17 residues. The germline V gene encodes CDR1 SNHLY and CDR2 FYNNEI. CDR3 bases: TGTGCCAGCACGGACTACGATAGCGGGGGGGATGGCAATGAGCAGTTCTTC. This sequence encodes CASTDYDSGGDGNEQFF. The variable domain in full, completed from reference TRBV2 and TRBJ2-1, reads EPEVTQTPSHQVTQMGQEVILRCVPISNHLYFYWYRQILGQKVEFLVSFYNNEISEKSEIFDDQFSVERPDGSNFTLKIRSTKLEDSAMYFCASTDYDSGGDGNEQFFGPGTRLTVL.

The rearrangement links TRBV7-2 to TRBJ2-3; D not resolved. V was clipped by 2 bases and J by 6 bases, with 9 bases between them. The germline V gene has CDR1 SGHTA and CDR2 FQGNSA. The CDR3 length is 13 residues. In nucleotides, the CDR3 is TGTGCCAGCAGCTTAAAGTGGCTGGATACGCAGTATTTT. This codes for CASSLKWLDTQYF.

In DNA form, the CDR3 reads TGTGCCAGCAGCTCGACAGCAACCTACGAGCAGTACTTC. Amino acids: CASSSTATYEQYF. The chain combines TRBV27 with TRBJ2-7; weak D call: TRBD1 (5 bases). Trimming left V 6 bases short and J 2 bases short, with 11 bases between. The CDR3 loop spans 13 amino acids. In germline, CDR1 is MNHEY, CDR2 SMNVEV (reference sequence).

This clonotype turned up a few times. The chain recombines TRBV6-7 with TRBJ2-7; TRBD2 matches 8 bases. TRBV6-7 is labeled an ORF, and its function is uncertain. V lost 6 bases, J lost 4 bases, and 8 bases stayed unmatched. The CDR3 is 14 amino acids. The DNA of the CDR3 is TGTGCCAGCAGACTCCCGGGACTAGTGTACGAGCAGTACTTC. Encoded protein: CASRLPGLVYEQYF.

This chain uses TRBV20-1 with TRBJ2-1; 10 nucleotides agree with TRBD1. Losses at the gene ends were 5 bases for V and 0 bases for J; bases not matched to a gene: 13. The CDR3 has 18 amino acids. In germline, CDR1 is DFQATT, CDR2 SNEGSKA (reference sequence). CDR3 bases: TGCAGTGCTCAAGTCCGGGACAGGGGCCTCAGCTCCTACAATGAGCAGTTCTTC. Its protein is CSAQVRDRGLSSYNEQFF.

The CDR3 nucleotides are TGTGCCAGCATCCGTGGTTCTCTCACTGAAGCTTTCTTT. This translates into CASIRGSLTEAFF. The rearrangement joins TRBV7-9 to TRBJ1-1; D is unclear. Trimming shortened V by 7 bases and J by 4 bases, and 13 bases separated the two germline ends. The CDR3 is made up of 13 amino acids. Looked up from germline, CDR1 is SEHNR and CDR2 is FQNEAQ (reference sequence).

The V call is TRBV10-3, the J call TRBJ2-7; 8 bases are shared with TRBD2. The CDR3 runs 13 residues. The germline V gene encodes CDR1 ENHRY and CDR2 SYGVKD. J lost 12 bases, V lost 0 bases, and 7 bases had no gene match. CDR3 in amino acids: CAISESGGESLYF. In DNA form, the CDR3 reads TGTGCCATCAGTGAGTCCGGGGGGGAATCGTTGTACTTC.

J is TRBJ1-1 and V is TRBV20-1; 7 bases map to TRBD1. The V segment lost 6 bases and the J segment 0 bases; nucleotides outside the gene matches: 4. CDR1 DFQATT and CDR2 SNEGSKA come from the germline V gene (reference sequence). CDR3 length equals 13 residues. The DNA for the CDR3 is TGCAGTGCCACGGACAGGATGAACACTGAAGCTTTCTTT. Its protein product is CSATDRMNTEAFF.

The rearrangement links TRBV7-2 to TRBJ1-1; D uncertain. Trimming shortened V by 2 bases and J by 0 bases, and 10 bases separated the two germline ends. Germline V gene lookup returns CDR1 SGHTA and CDR2 FQGNSA. The CDR3 is made up of 15 amino acids. The CDR3 nucleotides are TGTGCCAGCAGCTTAATTCGGGGTCTGAACACTGAAGCTTTCTTT. This codes for CASSLIRGLNTEAFF.

The chain employs TRBV7-9 and TRBJ1-2; a weak D match, TRBD1 (6 bases). Germline V gene sequence: CDR1 SEHNR, CDR2 FQNEAQ (reference sequence). V shed 3 bases and J shed 2 bases, with 13 bases lying between them. This CDR3 is 15 amino acids long. The DNA for the CDR3 is TGTGCCAGCAGCTTTGTCAGGGGAGGAAACTATGGCTACACCTTC. It yields the protein CASSFVRGGNYGYTF.

V usage is TRBV19 and J usage is TRBJ1-5; D call uncertain. Germline values: CDR1 LNHDA, CDR2 SQIVND (reference sequence). The CDR3 runs 12 residues. V was cut by 5 bases and J by 6 bases, with 8 bases left in between. This CDR3 is CASSPGFQPQHF. The CDR3 region has the DNA TGTGCCAGTAGTCCAGGTTTTCAGCCCCAGCATTTT.

The chain employs TRBV19 and TRBJ2-1; 10 bases are shared with TRBD2. The CDR3 has 16 residues. The V and J ends lost 4 bases and 4 bases, in that order; junction bases with no gene match: 7. In germline, CDR1 is LNHDA, CDR2 SQIVND (reference sequence). The CDR3 region has the DNA TGTGCCAGTAGTACGAGCGGGAGGGGGAGTTACAATGAGCAGTTCTTC. This translates into CASSTSGRGSYNEQFF.

In its sample, this clonotype was seen a few times. The rearrangement uses TRBV6-5 and TRBJ2-6, with TRBD1 as a possible D gene (6 bases). There are 14 residues in the CDR3. Per germline, CDR1 MNHEY and CDR2 SVGAGI. V was clipped by 5 bases and J by 4 bases, with 9 bases between them. The CDR3 nucleotides are TGTGCCAGCAGTGGGACATCCGGGGCCAACGTCCTGACTTTC. Its translation is CASSGTSGANVLTF.

The chain uses TRBV18 and TRBJ2-7; perhaps TRBD1 as D (6 bases). The germline gives CDR1 KGHSH, CDR2 LQKENI. This CDR3 contains 15 residues. Trimming pared 5 bases from V and 6 bases from J, leaving 20 bases between. The CDR3 bases are TGTGCCAGCTCATTTGTGGGGCAGGGGCTCGGCGAGCAGTACTTC. Encoded protein: CASSFVGQGLGEQYF.

This chain links TRBV12-3 or TRBV12-4 with TRBJ1-5; 9 bases map to TRBD1. The CDR3 extends over 14 amino acids. V dropped 8 bases and J dropped 6; count of bases not matched to a gene: 8. CDR3 region: CASGRTGEVQPQHF. Here the CDR3 DNA reads TGTGCCAGCGGGCGGACAGGGGAGGTTCAGCCCCAGCATTTT.

The chain uses TRBV27 and TRBJ1-1, with D possibly TRBD1 on 5 matching bases. The CDR3 is 16 residues long. CDR1 and CDR2 from the germline V gene are MNHEY and SMNVEV (reference sequence). V lost 2 bases to trimming and J lost 9 bases, with 22 bases between them. Here the CDR3 reads CASSLKSIQGMGKAFF. CDR3 in DNA: TGTGCCAGCAGTTTAAAATCGATTCAGGGAATGGGTAAAGCTTTCTTT.

The rearrangement uses TRBV7-2 and TRBJ1-1; no firm D call. The CDR3 is made up of 14 amino acids. V lost 1 base to trimming and J lost 4 bases, with 10 bases between them. Looked up from germline, CDR1 is SGHTA and CDR2 is FQGNSA. CDR3 nucleotide sequence: TGTGCCAGCAGCTTAGGGCGACCGATCACTGAAGCTTTCTTT. As protein: CASSLGRPITEAFF.

This rearrangement joins TRBV7-8 to TRBJ2-3; the match to TRBD2 covers 10 bases. This CDR3 is 15 amino acids long. The J segment lost 6 bases and the V segment lost 4 bases, leaving 7 bases of the junction unmatched. Germline loops: CDR1 SGHVS, CDR2 FQNEAQ. DNA for the CDR3: TGTGCCAGCAGCTCCACTAGCGGGGTCGGGGATACGCAGTATTTT. Its protein product is CASSSTSGVGDTQYF.

This clonotype was counted a few times. V and J are TRBV12-3 or TRBV12-4 and TRBJ2-1, with a possible D match to TRBD2 (7 bases). Trimming took 6 bases from V and 16 from J, leaving 25 bases between them. There are 14 residues in the CDR3. This chain's CDR3 is CASSRTVGGGGSFF. CDR3 DNA sequence: TGTGCCAGCAGCCGAACGGTTGGGGGCGGGGGATCTTTCTTC.

The genes are TRBV12-3 or TRBV12-4 and TRBJ2-1; possible D gene TRBD2, 6 bases. This CDR3 comprises 11 residues. Trimming pared 2 bases from V and 12 bases from J, leaving 8 bases between. CDR3 region: CASSLRDSQFF. For the CDR3, the DNA is TGTGCCAGCAGTTTAAGGGACTCGCAGTTCTTC.

J is TRBJ2-7 and V is TRBV7-2; D is uncertain. Trimming took 1 base from V and 5 from J, leaving 12 bases between them. Germline V gene sequence: CDR1 SGHTA, CDR2 FQGNSA. There are 14 residues in the CDR3. The CDR3 reads CASSLDGVLDEQYF. The CDR3 region has the DNA TGTGCCAGCAGCTTAGACGGCGTCCTGGACGAGCAGTACTTC.

This clonotype came up a few times. The chain employs TRBV7-8 and TRBJ2-3; 13 bases are shared with TRBD2. V shed 5 bases and J 4 bases; nucleotides not matched to a gene: 6. The length of the CDR3 is 16 residues. CDR1 SGHVS and CDR2 FQNEAQ come from the germline V gene. DNA for the CDR3: TGTGCCAGCAGCCAACTAGCGGGGGGGCGGGCAGATACGCAGTATTTT. Translation gives CASSQLAGGRADTQYF.

This clonotype occurred many times. The rearrangement uses TRBV12-3 or TRBV12-4 and TRBJ2-3; 7 nucleotides align to TRBD2. The J segment lost 5 bases and the V segment lost 8 bases, leaving 7 bases of the junction unmatched. This CDR3 is 13 amino acids long. The CDR3 nucleotides are TGTGCCAGCCTCCTTTGGGAGGGAGATACGCAGTATTTT. Its translation: CASLLWEGDTQYF.

This clonotype was counted a few times. The chain uses TRBV6-1 and TRBJ1-2; D is unresolved. CDR3 length: 14 amino acids. Trimming took off 6 bases at V and 2 bases at J, with 13 bases between the two ends. CDR1 is MNHNS, CDR2 SASEGT, per germline. The CDR3 DNA sequence: TGTGCCAGCAGACGATTCAATACAAACTATGGCTACACCTTC. The encoded protein is CASRRFNTNYGYTF.